Listed below are T cell receptor beta chains from one sample, sequenced in a study of T cell responses to AZD1222 COVID-19 vaccine. TCRdb's table, derived via immunoSEQ multiplex PCR, lists solely in-frame clones and lacks some. The profile covers 150,000 or so clones, with 88% appearing a single time and around 5.5% taken by the ten largest. Sample: peripheral blood, taken on day 0 of AZD1222 vaccination. These receptor sequences come from an adult in good health. The CDR3 runs from the conserved cysteine through the conserved F or W. The D gene is left open where the match is weak. Clone size appears in some rows only: once, few, many, or a class for an expanded clone.

d_call: TRBD2; j_call: TRBJ2-3; clone_size: NA; v_call: TRBV7-2; cdr3_aa: CASSLALAGGLTDTQYF; cdr3_nt: TGTGCCAGCAGCTTAGCGCTAGCGGGGGGGTTAACAGATACGCAGTATTTT
d_call: TRBD1; j_call: TRBJ1-2; clone_size: NA; v_call: TRBV29-1; cdr3_aa: CSVLGGNGYTF; cdr3_nt: TGCAGCGTATTAGGGGGCAATGGCTACACCTTC
d_call: NA; j_call: TRBJ1-5; clone_size: NA; v_call: TRBV28; cdr3_aa: CASSPPFEADGPQHF; cdr3_nt: TGTGCCAGCAGTCCCCCCTTTGAAGCCGACGGTCCCCAGCATTTT
d_call: NA; j_call: TRBJ1-5; clone_size: few; v_call: TRBV6-1; cdr3_aa: CASSEAWMGQPQHF; cdr3_nt: TGTGCCAGCAGTGAAGCGTGGATGGGTCAGCCCCAGCATTTT
d_call: TRBD1; j_call: TRBJ2-1; clone_size: NA; v_call: TRBV15; cdr3_aa: CATSRERTGAFGEQFF; cdr3_nt: TGTGCCACCAGCAGAGAGAGGACAGGCGCCTTTGGTGAGCAGTTCTTC
d_call: TRBD1; j_call: TRBJ1-1; clone_size: NA; v_call: TRBV5-1; cdr3_aa: CASSSMTGGNTEAFF; cdr3_nt: TGCGCCAGCAGCTCCATGACAGGGGGGAACACTGAAGCTTTCTTT
d_call: NA; j_call: TRBJ1-6; clone_size: NA; v_call: TRBV30; cdr3_aa: CAWMSPTDNSPLHF; cdr3_nt: TGTGCCTGGATGAGCCCTACCGATAATTCACCCCTCCACTTT
d_call: TRBD1; j_call: TRBJ1-4; clone_size: once; v_call: TRBV10-3; cdr3_aa: CAISETGDLKKLFF; cdr3_nt: TGTGCCATCAGTGAGACAGGGGACCTGAAAAAACTGTTTTTT
d_call: TRBD1; j_call: TRBJ1-1; clone_size: few; v_call: TRBV7-6; cdr3_aa: CASSLGTGKYTEAFF; cdr3_nt: TGTGCCAGCAGCTTAGGGACAGGGAAGTACACTGAAGCTTTCTTT
d_call: NA; j_call: TRBJ2-7; clone_size: NA; v_call: TRBV19; cdr3_aa: CASRPRGSYEQYF; cdr3_nt: TGTGCCAGTAGGCCGAGGGGATCCTACGAGCAGTACTTC
d_call: NA; j_call: TRBJ1-4; clone_size: NA; v_call: TRBV5-6; cdr3_aa: CASSPIPQGPGGEKLFF; cdr3_nt: TGTGCCAGCAGCCCCATCCCACAGGGCCCTGGTGGTGAAAAACTGTTTTTT
d_call: NA; j_call: TRBJ1-2; clone_size: NA; v_call: TRBV5-1; cdr3_aa: CASSLGTYDYGYTF; cdr3_nt: TGCGCCAGCAGCTTAGGGACATACGACTATGGCTACACCTTC
d_call: NA; j_call: TRBJ1-5; clone_size: NA; v_call: TRBV7-2; cdr3_aa: CASSSRGSQPQHF; cdr3_nt: TGTGCCAGCAGCTCAAGGGGAAGTCAGCCCCAGCATTTT
d_call: TRBD2; j_call: TRBJ2-7; clone_size: NA; v_call: TRBV13; cdr3_aa: CASSQPPGEGTSYEQYF; cdr3_nt: TGTGCCAGCAGCCAACCACCTGGGGAGGGGACCTCCTACGAGCAGTACTTC
d_call: NA; j_call: TRBJ2-7; clone_size: NA; v_call: TRBV11-3; cdr3_aa: CASSLAQGNYEQYF; cdr3_nt: TGTGCCAGCAGCTTAGCACAGGGTAACTACGAGCAGTACTTC
d_call: NA; j_call: TRBJ2-1; clone_size: NA; v_call: TRBV6-4; cdr3_aa: CASSGALGGEQFF; cdr3_nt: TGTGCCAGCAGTGGAGCTCTGGGGGGTGAGCAGTTCTTC
d_call: TRBD1; j_call: TRBJ1-5; clone_size: once; v_call: TRBV7-3; cdr3_aa: CASSLKGQITHSNQPQHF; cdr3_nt: TGTGCCAGCAGCTTAAAGGGACAGATAACTCATAGCAATCAGCCCCAGCATTTT
d_call: NA; j_call: TRBJ1-4; clone_size: NA; v_call: TRBV12-3/TRBV12-4; cdr3_aa: CASSRGGVAKLFF; cdr3_nt: TGTGCCAGCAGTCGAGGGGGAGTTGCAAAACTGTTTTTT
d_call: NA; j_call: TRBJ1-1; clone_size: NA; v_call: TRBV9; cdr3_aa: CASSGLGGAFAEAFF; cdr3_nt: TGTGCCAGCAGCGGCCTAGGGGGGGCGTTCGCTGAAGCTTTCTTT
d_call: TRBD1; j_call: TRBJ1-1; clone_size: NA; v_call: TRBV4-1; cdr3_aa: CASSPPTGTNTEAFF; cdr3_nt: TGCGCCAGCAGCCCCCCGACAGGGACGAACACTGAAGCTTTCTTT